This entry is about one T cell receptor beta chain. The sample comes from a study of blood T cell repertoires in COVID-19. Across the whole study: Samples representing acute and convalescent COVID-19 were sourced from the United States, Italy and Spain. The analysed material was cDNA or gDNA that came from T cells, B-cell-depleted T cells, or PBMCs.

Measured with immunoSEQ multiplex PCR; TCRdb has only the in-frame clones, and not every one. The table includes 350,000 to 450,000 clones, less than 85% detected once. There are 15 residues in the CDR3. J was trimmed by 6 bases and V by 2 bases; bases with no gene match: 7. The germline gives CDR1 MNHEY, CDR2 SVGAGI. V gene TRBV6-5 combines with J gene TRBJ2-1; TRBD2 aligns across 7 bases. The receptor comes from a woman between 18 and 29 years old with acute or convalescent COVID-19. The sequenced sample was peripheral blood. The CDR3 region is CASSYRASGINEQFF. CDR3 DNA: TGTGCCAGCAGTTACAGGGCTAGCGGTATCAATGAGCAGTTCTTC.